This T cell receptor (beta chain) was found in a study of liver allograft versus peripheral blood T cells. Study summary: Graft-liver T cell receptor repertoires were compared against recipient peripheral blood repertoires.

This clonotype was recorded at least ten times. Each CDR3 protein is one row after TCRdb ran MiXCR on the reads. The sample records about 1,900 distinct CDR3 sequences, around a sixth being singletons. The clonotype was recovered from a human patient who had a liver transplant. The graft donor may account for some of the T cells.

The CDR3 loop reads CASSPTSYFYGYTF. CDR3 coding DNA: TGTGCCAGCAGCCCAACCTCTTATTTCTATGGCTACACCTTC. V usage is TRBV28 and J usage is TRBJ1-2; D unresolved. Deletions cut 6 bases from V and 4 bases from J, with 15 bases between. The CDR3 extends over 14 amino acids. In germline, CDR1 is MDHEN, CDR2 SYDVKM.